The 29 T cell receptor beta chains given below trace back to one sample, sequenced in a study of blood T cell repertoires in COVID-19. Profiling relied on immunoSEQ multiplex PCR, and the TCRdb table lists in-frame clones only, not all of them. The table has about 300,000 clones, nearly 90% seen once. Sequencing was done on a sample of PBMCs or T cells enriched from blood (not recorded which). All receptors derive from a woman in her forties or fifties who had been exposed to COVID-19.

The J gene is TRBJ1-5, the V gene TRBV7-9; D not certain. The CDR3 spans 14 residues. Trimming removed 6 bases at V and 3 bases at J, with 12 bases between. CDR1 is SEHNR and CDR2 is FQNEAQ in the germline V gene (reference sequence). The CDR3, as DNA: TGTGCCAGCAGTGATTCCGAGATCAATCAGCCCCAGCATTTT. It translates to CASSDSEINQPQHF.

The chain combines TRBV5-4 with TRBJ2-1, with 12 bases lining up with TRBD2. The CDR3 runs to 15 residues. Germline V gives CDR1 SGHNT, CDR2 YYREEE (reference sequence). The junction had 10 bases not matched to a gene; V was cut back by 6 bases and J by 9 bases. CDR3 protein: CASTQGLAGGGEQFF. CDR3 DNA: TGTGCCAGCACCCAGGGCCTAGCGGGGGGGGGTGAGCAGTTCTTC. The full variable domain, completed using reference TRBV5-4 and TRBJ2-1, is ETGVTQSPTHLIKTRGQQVTLRCSSQSGHNTVSWYQQALGQGPQFIFQYYREEENGRGNFPPRFSGLQFPNYSSELNVNALELDDSALYLCASTQGLAGGGEQFFGPGTRLTVL.

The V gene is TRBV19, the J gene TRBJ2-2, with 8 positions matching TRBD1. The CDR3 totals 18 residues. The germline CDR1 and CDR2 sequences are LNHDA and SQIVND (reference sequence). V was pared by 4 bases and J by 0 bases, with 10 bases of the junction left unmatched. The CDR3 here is CASSKRTGLKTNTGELFF. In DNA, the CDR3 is TGTGCCAGTAGTAAAAGGACAGGGCTGAAAACGAACACCGGGGAGCTGTTTTTT.

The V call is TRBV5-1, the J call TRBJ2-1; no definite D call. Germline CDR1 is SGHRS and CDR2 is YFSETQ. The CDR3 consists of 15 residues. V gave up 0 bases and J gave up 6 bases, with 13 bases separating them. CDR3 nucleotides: TGCGCCAGCAGCTTGGAATTTAACCGAGGCAATGAGCAGTTCTTC. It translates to CASSLEFNRGNEQFF.

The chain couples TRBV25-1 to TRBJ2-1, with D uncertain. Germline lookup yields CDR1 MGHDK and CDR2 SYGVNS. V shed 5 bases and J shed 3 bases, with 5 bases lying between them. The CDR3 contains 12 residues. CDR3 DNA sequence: TGTGCCAGCAGTCCTAACTACAATGAGCAGTTCTTC. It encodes CASSPNYNEQFF.

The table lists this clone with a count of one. The CDR3 DNA follows: TGTGCCAGCAGCGGTACAGGGTCACCCCTCCACTTT. Its protein is CASSGTGSPLHF. The chain uses TRBV7-9 and TRBJ1-6; possible D gene TRBD1, 6 bases. The CDR3 is made up of 12 amino acids. Germline V lookup: CDR1 SEHNR, CDR2 FQNEAQ (reference sequence). V was shortened by 5 bases and J by 10 bases, with 9 bases between the two germline ends.

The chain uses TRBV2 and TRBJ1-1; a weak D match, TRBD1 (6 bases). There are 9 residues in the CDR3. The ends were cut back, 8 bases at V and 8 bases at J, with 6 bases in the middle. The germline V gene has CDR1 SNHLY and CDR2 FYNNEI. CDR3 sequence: CASGQEAFF. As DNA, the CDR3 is TGTGCCAGCGGACAGGAAGCTTTCTTT.

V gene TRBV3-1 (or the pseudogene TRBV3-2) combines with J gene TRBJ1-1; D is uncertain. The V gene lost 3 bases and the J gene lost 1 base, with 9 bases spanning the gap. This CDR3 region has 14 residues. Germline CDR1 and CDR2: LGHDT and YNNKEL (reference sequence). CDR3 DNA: TGTGCCAGCAGCCAGGAACGCGGGAACACTGAAGCTTTCTTT. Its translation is CASSQERGNTEAFF.

The CDR3 loop is CSASWDRGYEQYF. For the CDR3, the DNA is TGCAGTGCTAGTTGGGACAGGGGCTACGAGCAGTACTTC. This chain connects TRBV20-1 to TRBJ2-7; 10 bases match TRBD1. This CDR3 is 13 amino acids long. Per germline, CDR1 DFQATT and CDR2 SNEGSKA (reference sequence). Losses at the gene ends were 3 bases for V and 3 bases for J; bases not matched to a gene: 2.

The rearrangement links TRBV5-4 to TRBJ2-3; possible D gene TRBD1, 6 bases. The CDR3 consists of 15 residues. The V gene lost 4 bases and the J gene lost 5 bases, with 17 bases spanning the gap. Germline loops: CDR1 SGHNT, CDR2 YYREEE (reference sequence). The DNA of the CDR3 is TGTGCCAGCAGCCCCGGGCAGGGGAATCGAGATACGCAGTATTTT. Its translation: CASSPGQGNRDTQYF.

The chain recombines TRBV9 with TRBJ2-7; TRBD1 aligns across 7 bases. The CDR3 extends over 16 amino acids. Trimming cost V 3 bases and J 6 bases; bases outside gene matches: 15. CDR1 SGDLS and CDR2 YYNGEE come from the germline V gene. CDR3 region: CASSAQGGPLPSEQYF. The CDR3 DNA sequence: TGTGCCAGCAGCGCCCAAGGGGGCCCCTTACCCTCCGAGCAGTACTTC.

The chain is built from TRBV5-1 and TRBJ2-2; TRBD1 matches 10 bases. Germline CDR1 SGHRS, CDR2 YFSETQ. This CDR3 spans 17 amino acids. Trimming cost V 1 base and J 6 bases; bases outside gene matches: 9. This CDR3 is CASSLSAGTGVPGELFF. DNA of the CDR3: TGCGCCAGCAGCTTGAGCGCCGGGACAGGGGTTCCCGGGGAGCTGTTTTTT.

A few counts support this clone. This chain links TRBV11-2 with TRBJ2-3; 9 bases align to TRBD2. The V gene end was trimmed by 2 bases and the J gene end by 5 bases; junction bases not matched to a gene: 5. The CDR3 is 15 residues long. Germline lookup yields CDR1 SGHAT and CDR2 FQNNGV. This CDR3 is CASSLWGTSLDTQYF. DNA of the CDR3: TGTGCCAGCAGCTTATGGGGGACTAGCTTAGATACGCAGTATTTT.

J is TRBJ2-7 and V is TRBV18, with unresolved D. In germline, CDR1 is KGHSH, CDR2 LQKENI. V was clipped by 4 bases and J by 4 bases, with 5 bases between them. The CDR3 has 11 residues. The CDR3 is CASSQEYEQYF. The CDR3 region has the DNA TGTGCCAGCTCACAGGAGTACGAGCAGTACTTC.

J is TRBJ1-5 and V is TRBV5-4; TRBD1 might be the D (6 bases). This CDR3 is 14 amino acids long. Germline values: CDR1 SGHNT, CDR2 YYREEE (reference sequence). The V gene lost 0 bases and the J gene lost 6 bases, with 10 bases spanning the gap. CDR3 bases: TGTGCCAGCAGCTTGGCAGGGGTGGGTCAGCCCCAGCATTTT. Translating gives CASSLAGVGQPQHF. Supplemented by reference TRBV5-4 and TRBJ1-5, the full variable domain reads ETGVTQSPTHLIKTRGQQVTLRCSSQSGHNTVSWYQQALGQGPQFIFQYYREEENGRGNFPPRFSGLQFPNYSSELNVNALELDDSALYLCASSLAGVGQPQHFGDGTRLSIL.

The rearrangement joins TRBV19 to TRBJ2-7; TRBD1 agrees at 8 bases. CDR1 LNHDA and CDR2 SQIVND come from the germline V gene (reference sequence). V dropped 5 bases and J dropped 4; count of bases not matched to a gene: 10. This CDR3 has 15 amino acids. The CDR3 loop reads CASSPLDRVPYEQYF. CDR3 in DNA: TGTGCCAGTAGTCCATTGGACAGGGTGCCATACGAGCAGTACTTC.

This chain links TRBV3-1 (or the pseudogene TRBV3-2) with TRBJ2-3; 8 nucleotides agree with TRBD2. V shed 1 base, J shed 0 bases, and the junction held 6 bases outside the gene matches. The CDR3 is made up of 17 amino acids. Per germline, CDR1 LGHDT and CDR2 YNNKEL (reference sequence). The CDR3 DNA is TGTGCCAGCAGCCAAGGGCTAGCGGGCCCTAGCACAGATACGCAGTATTTT. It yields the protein CASSQGLAGPSTDTQYF.

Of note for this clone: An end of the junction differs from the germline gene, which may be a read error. The DNA of the CDR3 is TGTGCCACCGCCCAGGGCGGCGGAGAAACACTGTTTTTT. This sequence encodes CATAQGGGETLFF. The chain employs TRBV7-9 and TRBJ1-4, with a weak D call TRBD1 (5 bases). The CDR3 consists of 13 residues. The germline V gene encodes CDR1 SEHNR and CDR2 FQNEAQ (reference sequence).

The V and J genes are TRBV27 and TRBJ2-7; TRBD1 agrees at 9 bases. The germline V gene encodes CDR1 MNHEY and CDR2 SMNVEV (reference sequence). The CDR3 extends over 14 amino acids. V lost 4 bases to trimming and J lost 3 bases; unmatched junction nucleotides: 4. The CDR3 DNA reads TGTGCCAGCAGTTGGGGGACAGGGCACTACGAGCAGTACTTC. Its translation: CASSWGTGHYEQYF.

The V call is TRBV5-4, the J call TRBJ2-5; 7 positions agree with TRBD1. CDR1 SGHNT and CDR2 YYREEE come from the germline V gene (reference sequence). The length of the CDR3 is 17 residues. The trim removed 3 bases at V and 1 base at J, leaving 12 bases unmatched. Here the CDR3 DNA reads TGTGCCAGCAGCTCTAGTCCCCTACCAGGGGGCCAAGAGACCCAGTACTTC. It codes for CASSSSPLPGGQETQYF.

The CDR3 protein is CASSQGRGRYSPLHF. DNA of the CDR3: TGCGCCAGCAGCCAAGGCAGGGGCCGGTATTCACCCCTCCACTTT. The chain recombines TRBV4-1 with TRBJ1-6; maybe TRBD1 (6 bases). The germline gives CDR1 MGHRA, CDR2 YSYEKL. The CDR3 totals 15 residues. Trimming removed 1 base at V and 8 bases at J, with 12 bases between.

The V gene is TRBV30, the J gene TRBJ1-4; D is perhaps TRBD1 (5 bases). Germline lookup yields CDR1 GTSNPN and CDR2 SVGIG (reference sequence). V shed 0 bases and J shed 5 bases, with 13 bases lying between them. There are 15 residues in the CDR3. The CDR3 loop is CAWSVGTGGNEKLFF. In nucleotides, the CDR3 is TGTGCCTGGAGTGTAGGCACAGGTGGGAATGAAAAACTGTTTTTT.

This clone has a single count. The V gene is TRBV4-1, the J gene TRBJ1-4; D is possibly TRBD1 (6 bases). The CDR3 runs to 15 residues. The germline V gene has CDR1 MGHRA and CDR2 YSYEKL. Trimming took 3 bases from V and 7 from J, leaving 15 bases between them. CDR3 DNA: TGCGCCAGCAGCCACACGGGGGGCTTTGGTGAAAAACTGTTTTTT. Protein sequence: CASSHTGGFGEKLFF.

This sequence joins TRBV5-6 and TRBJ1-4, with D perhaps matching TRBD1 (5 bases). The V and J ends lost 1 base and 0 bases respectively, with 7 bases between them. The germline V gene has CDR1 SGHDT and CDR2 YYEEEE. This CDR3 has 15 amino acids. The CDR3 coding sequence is TGTGCCAGCAGCTTGATGGGGCCAACTAATGAAAAACTGTTTTTT. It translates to CASSLMGPTNEKLFF.

CDR3 DNA sequence: TGTGCCAGCAGCTCGGGACAGGGCTTATACAATGAGCAGTTCTTC. Its protein is CASSSGQGLYNEQFF. V gene TRBV7-2 combines with J gene TRBJ2-1; 9 nucleotides line up with TRBD1. The trim removed 4 bases at V and 4 bases at J, leaving 5 bases unmatched. Per germline, CDR1 SGHTA and CDR2 FQGNSA. The CDR3 consists of 15 residues.

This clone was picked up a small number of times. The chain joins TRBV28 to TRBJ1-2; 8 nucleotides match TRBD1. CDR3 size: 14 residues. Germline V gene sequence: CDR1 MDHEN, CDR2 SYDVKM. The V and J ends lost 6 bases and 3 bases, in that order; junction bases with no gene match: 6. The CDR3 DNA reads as TGTGCCAGCAGCCGCGACAGGGGTGACTATGGCTACACCTTC. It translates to CASSRDRGDYGYTF.

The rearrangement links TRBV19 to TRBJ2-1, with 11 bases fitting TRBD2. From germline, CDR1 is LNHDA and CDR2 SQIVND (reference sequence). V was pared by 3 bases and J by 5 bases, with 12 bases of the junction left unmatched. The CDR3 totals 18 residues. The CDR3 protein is CASSILFGQGLADNEQFF. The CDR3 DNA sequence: TGTGCCAGTAGTATCCTTTTCGGACAGGGACTAGCGGACAATGAGCAGTTCTTC.

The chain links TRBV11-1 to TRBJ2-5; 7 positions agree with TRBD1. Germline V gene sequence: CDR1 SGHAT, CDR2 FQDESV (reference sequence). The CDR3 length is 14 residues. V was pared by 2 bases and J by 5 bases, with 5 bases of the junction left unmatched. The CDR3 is CASSLLGQRETQYF. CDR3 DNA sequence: TGTGCCAGCAGCTTATTGGGACAGAGGGAGACCCAGTACTTC.

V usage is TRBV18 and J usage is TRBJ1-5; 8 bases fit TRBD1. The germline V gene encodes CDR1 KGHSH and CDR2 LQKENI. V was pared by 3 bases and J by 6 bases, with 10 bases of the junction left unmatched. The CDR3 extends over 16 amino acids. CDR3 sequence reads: CASSPTGQGKVQPQHF. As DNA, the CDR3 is TGTGCCAGCTCACCCACCGGACAGGGTAAGGTTCAGCCCCAGCATTTT.